The entry below describes one T cell receptor beta chain. This sample is part of a study of PD-1 blockade in classical Hodgkin lymphoma. Repertoires were generated with immunoSEQ multiplex PCR, while TCRdb's copy carries only in-frame clones and drops some. Of 23,000 or so clones listed, roughly 85% are singletons. Time point here: cycle 4 day 1 (C4D1), after 5 to 7 weeks of nivolumab. There was relapse after autologous stem cell transplantation in every patient, and there was variation in brentuximab vedotin exposure. The CDR3 consists of 14 residues. Per the germline V gene, CDR1 is SGHTS and CDR2 is YDEGEE. Trimming took off 2 bases at V and 4 bases at J, with 11 bases between the two ends.

Sequenced material: peripheral blood mononuclear cells (PBMCs), taken before the fourth cycle of nivolumab. The sequence was collected from a human donor with classical Hodgkin lymphoma. V gene TRBV5-8 combines with J gene TRBJ2-3; D may be TRBD2 (6 bases). The CDR3 protein is CASSFGGGADTQYF. The CDR3 DNA reads TGTGCCAGCAGCTTTGGCGGAGGGGCAGATACGCAGTATTTT.